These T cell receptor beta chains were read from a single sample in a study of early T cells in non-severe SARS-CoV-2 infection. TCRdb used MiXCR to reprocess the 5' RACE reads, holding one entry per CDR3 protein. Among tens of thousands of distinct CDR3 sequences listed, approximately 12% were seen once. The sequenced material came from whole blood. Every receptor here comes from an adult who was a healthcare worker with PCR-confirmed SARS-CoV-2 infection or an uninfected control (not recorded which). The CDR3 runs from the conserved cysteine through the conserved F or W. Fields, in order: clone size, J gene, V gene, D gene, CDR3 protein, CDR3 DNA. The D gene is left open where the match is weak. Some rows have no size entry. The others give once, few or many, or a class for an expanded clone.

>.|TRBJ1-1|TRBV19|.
CASSIEPGRNTEAFF
TGTGCCAGTAGCATAGAACCGGGACGGAACACTGAAGCTTTCTTT
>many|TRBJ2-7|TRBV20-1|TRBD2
CSAINPGLAGAEQYF
TGCAGTGCCATCAATCCGGGACTAGCGGGAGCCGAGCAGTACTTC
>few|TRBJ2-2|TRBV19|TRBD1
CASSLGQGARTGELFF
TGTGCCAGTAGCTTGGGGCAGGGGGCACGGACCGGGGAGCTGTTTTTT
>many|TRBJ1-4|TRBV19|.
CASSFKGEKLFF
TGTGCCAGTAGTTTCAAGGGCGAAAAACTGTTTTTT
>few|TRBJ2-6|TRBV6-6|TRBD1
CASSRQGTANVLTF
TGTGCCAGCAGCCGACAGGGGACGGCCAACGTCCTGACTTTC
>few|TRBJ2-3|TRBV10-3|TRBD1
CAIRKGQGGFARTDTQYF
TGTGCCATCAGAAAGGGACAGGGTGGTTTTGCTCGCACAGATACGCAGTATTTT
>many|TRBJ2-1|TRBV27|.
CASCAGTSYNEQFF
TGTGCCAGCTGTGCGGGTACTTCCTACAATGAGCAGTTCTTC
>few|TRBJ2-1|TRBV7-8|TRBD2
CASSYKSGSSYNEQFF
TGTGCCAGCAGCTACAAAAGCGGGAGTTCCTACAATGAGCAGTTCTTC
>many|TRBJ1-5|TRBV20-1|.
CSASDYQGLGNQPQHF
TGCAGTGCTAGTGATTATCAGGGGCTGGGTAATCAGCCCCAGCATTTT
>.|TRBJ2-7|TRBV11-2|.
CASSWDTGKQYF
TGTGCCAGCAGCTGGGACACCGGCAAGCAGTACTTC
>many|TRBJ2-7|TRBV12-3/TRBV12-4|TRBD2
CASSLTSGISYEQYF
TGTGCCAGCAGTTTGACTAGCGGGATTTCCTACGAGCAGTACTTC
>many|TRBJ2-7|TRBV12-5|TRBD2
CASGPPSSGGTYEQYF
TGTGCTAGTGGTCCGCCCTCGTCGGGGGGGACCTACGAGCAGTACTTC
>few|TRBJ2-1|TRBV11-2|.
CASSKGTPYNEQFF
TGTGCCAGCAGCAAGGGGACTCCCTACAATGAGCAGTTCTTC
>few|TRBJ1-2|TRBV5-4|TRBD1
CARRRQGAEYGYTF
TGTGCCCGGCGGCGGCAGGGGGCAGAGTATGGCTACACCTTC
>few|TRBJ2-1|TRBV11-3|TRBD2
CASGTPGLVNEQFF
TGTGCCAGCGGGACACCGGGACTAGTTAATGAGCAGTTCTTC
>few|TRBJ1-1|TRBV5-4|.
CASSLGAGVAEAFF
TGTGCCAGCAGCTTGGGCGCAGGGGTGGCTGAAGCTTTCTTT
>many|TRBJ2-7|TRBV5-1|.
CASSLGQSYEQYF
TGCGCCAGCAGCCTCGGGCAATCTTACGAGCAGTACTTC
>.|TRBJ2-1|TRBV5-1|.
CASSLANPIGYNEQFF
TGCGCCAGCAGCTTGGCCAATCCCATCGGCTACAATGAGCAGTTCTTC
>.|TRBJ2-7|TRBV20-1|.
CSARAAPTPYEQYF
TGCAGTGCTAGAGCAGCGCCGACGCCCTACGAGCAGTACTTC
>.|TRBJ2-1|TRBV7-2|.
CASSPGLIHDEQFF
TGTGCCAGCAGCCCCGGACTGATCCATGATGAGCAGTTCTTC
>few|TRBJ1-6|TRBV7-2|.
CASSLGYSPLHF
TGTGCCAGCAGCTTAGGTTATTCACCCCTCCACTTT
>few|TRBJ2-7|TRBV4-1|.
CASSQGTVAYEQYF
TGCGCCAGCAGCCAAGGGACGGTCGCCTACGAGCAGTACTTC
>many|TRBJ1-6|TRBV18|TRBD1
CATTARDSNSPLHF
TGTGCCACCACCGCCCGGGACAGCAATTCACCCCTCCACTTT
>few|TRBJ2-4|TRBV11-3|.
CASSLDPRSQYF
TGTGCCAGCAGCTTAGATCCTAGGAGTCAGTACTTC
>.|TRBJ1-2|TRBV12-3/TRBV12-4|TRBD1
CASSKTGEYGYTF
TGTGCCAGCAGCAAGACAGGGGAATATGGCTACACCTTC
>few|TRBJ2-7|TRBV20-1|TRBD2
CSARVTSGSSEQYF
TGCAGTGCTAGAGTGACTAGCGGGAGTTCCGAGCAGTACTTC
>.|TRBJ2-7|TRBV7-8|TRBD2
CASSFGTSGDSYEQYF
TGTGCCAGCAGTTTCGGAACCAGCGGGGACTCCTACGAGCAGTACTTC
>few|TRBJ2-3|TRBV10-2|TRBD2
CASRGGTAPTDTQYF
TGCGCCAGCAGGGGGGGGACGGCCCCCACAGATACGCAGTATTTT
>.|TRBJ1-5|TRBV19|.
CASSTISLPSNQPQHF
TGTGCCAGTAGCACAATCTCCTTACCGAGCAATCAGCCCCAGCATTTT
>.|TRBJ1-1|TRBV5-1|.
CASSLGQGGNTEAFF
TGCGCCAGCAGCTTGGGGCAGGGCGGGAACACTGAAGCTTTCTTT
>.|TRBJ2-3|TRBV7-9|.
CASSLGGWADTQYF
TGTGCCAGCAGCTTAGGGGGTTGGGCAGATACGCAGTATTTT
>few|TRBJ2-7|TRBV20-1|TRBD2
CSARDGERGGLYEQYF
TGCAGTGCTAGAGATGGGGAACGGGGGGGCCTGTACGAGCAGTACTTC
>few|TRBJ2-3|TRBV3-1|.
CASSRKGTSSTDTQYF
TGTGCCAGCAGCCGAAAAGGCACATCTAGCACAGATACGCAGTATTTT
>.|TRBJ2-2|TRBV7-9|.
CASIGGLNTGELFF
TGTGCCAGCATTGGAGGATTGAACACCGGGGAGCTGTTTTTT
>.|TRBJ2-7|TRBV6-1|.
CASSEQSGTGNEQYF
TGTGCCAGCAGTGAACAGAGCGGGACAGGTAACGAGCAGTACTTC
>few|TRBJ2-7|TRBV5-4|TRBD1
CASSFRGAGGFEQYF
TGTGCCAGCAGCTTCAGAGGGGCAGGGGGCTTCGAGCAGTACTTC
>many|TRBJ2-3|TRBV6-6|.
CASSYSRGQPTDTQYF
TGTGCCAGCAGTTACTCGAGAGGACAGCCCACAGATACGCAGTATTTT
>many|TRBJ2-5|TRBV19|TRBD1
CASAGTGQETQYF
TGTGCCAGTGCCGGGACAGGGCAAGAGACCCAGTACTTC
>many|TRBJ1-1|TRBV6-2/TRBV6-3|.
CASSYSQGPTEAFF
TGTGCCAGCAGTTACTCACAGGGACCCACTGAAGCTTTCTTT
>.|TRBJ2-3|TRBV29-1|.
CSVDLPFTDTQYF
TGCAGCGTTGATCTGCCGTTCACAGATACGCAGTATTTT
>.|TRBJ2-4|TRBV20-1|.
CSAREPGAENIQYF
TGCAGTGCTAGAGAACCGGGAGCCGAAAACATTCAGTACTTC
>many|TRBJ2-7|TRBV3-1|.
CASSPFSQLSLYEQYF
TGTGCCAGCAGCCCCTTCAGCCAGCTTAGTCTCTACGAGCAGTACTTC
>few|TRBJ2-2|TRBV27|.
CASSLMGDTGELFF
TGTGCCAGCAGTTTAATGGGCGACACCGGGGAGCTGTTTTTT
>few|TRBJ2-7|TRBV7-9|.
CASTSWVTYEQYF
TGTGCCAGCACCTCGTGGGTAACCTACGAGCAGTACTTC
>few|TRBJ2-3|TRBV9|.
CASSVGTRTDTQYF
TGTGCCAGCAGCGTGGGGACCCGCACAGATACGCAGTATTTT
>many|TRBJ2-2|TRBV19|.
CASSISGNTGELFF
TGTGCCAGTAGTATCTCAGGAAACACCGGGGAGCTGTTTTTT
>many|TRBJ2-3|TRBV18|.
CASSPQVPFLTDTQYF
TGTGCCAGCTCACCACAGGTCCCGTTCCTCACAGATACGCAGTATTTT
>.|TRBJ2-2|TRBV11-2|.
CASSLVREGYTGELFF
TGTGCCAGCAGCTTAGTCCGAGAAGGATATACCGGGGAGCTGTTTTTT